The next 4 T cell receptor beta chains were all read from a single sample in a study of human T cells and chemical hapten exposure. Noted time point: pre-sensitization, week 0. Treatment noted: therapeutic diphenylcyclopropenone sensitization with weekly scalp DPC. Unseparated into fractions, whole blood served as the source from which total RNA was extracted. One entry per CDR3 protein results from TCRdb running MiXCR on the RACE reads. The profile shows 33,000 or so distinct CDR3 sequences, about 12% of them singletons. The sequences come from whole blood, collected in connection with sensitization to the hapten diphenylcyclopropenone (DPC). Receptors were obtained from a woman aged 40 to 50 with alopecia areata. Some clones in this sample may be carry-over from other donors' samples.

This clonotype has just a few counts. The J gene is TRBJ2-1, the V gene TRBV7-9; tentatively, D is TRBD1 (6 bases). Germline V gene sequence: CDR1 SEHNR, CDR2 FQNEAQ (reference sequence). The ends were cut back, 5 bases at V and 7 bases at J, with 15 bases in the middle. The CDR3 contains 14 residues. The chain's CDR3 is CASSQPGVWNEQFF. The DNA of the CDR3 is TGTGCCAGCAGCCAACCAGGGGTCTGGAATGAGCAGTTCTTC.

In its sample, this clonotype was seen many times. The chain recombines TRBV27 with TRBJ2-2, with D perhaps TRBD1 (6 bases). Germline V gene lookup returns CDR1 MNHEY and CDR2 SMNVEV (reference sequence). This CDR3 is 14 amino acids long. Trimming shortened V by 2 bases and J by 4 bases, and 8 bases separated the two germline ends. The CDR3 reads CASSLGGFTGELFF. For the CDR3, the DNA is TGTGCCAGCAGTTTAGGGGGCTTCACCGGGGAGCTGTTTTTT.

V and J are TRBV7-9 and TRBJ2-1, with D perhaps matching TRBD2 (6 bases). The V gene's germline CDR1 is SEHNR and CDR2 FQNEAQ (reference sequence). V lost 6 bases, J lost 10 bases, and 10 bases lay in between. This CDR3 spans 11 amino acids. CDR3 sequence (DNA): TGTGCCAGCAGACTGAGCGGGGAGCAGTTCTTC. Its translation is CASRLSGEQFF.

This clonotype has a count of ten or more. The chain links TRBV19 to TRBJ2-1, with D perhaps matching TRBD1 (6 bases). The CDR3 runs 15 residues. In germline, CDR1 is LNHDA, CDR2 SQIVND (reference sequence). V was clipped by 3 bases and J by 9 bases, with 18 bases between them. As DNA, the CDR3 is TGTGCCAGTAGTATGTCGCCGGGACAAGAGGGTGAGCAGTTCTTC. Translation gives CASSMSPGQEGEQFF.